The present TCR beta chain was sequenced within a study of cytomegalovirus exposure and HLA in healthy donors. General study results and limits: Excluded: some indistinguishable V segments such as TRBV6-2 and TRBV6-3. Trimming of TCR beta V- and J-genes showed a link, identified in a later analysis, to a missense DCLRE1C variant.

The V end lost 2 bases, the J end lost 7 bases, and 3 bases lay between the germline ends. This CDR3 is built from 10 residues. Per germline, CDR1 GTSNPN and CDR2 SVGIG (reference sequence). This clone has just one count. The antigen is unknown. The PCR employed 60 Vbeta primers together with 13 Jbeta primers. Libraries were prepared by immunoSEQ multiplex PCR; TCRdb keeps only in-frame clonotypes and omits some of them. The top ten clones hold 0.8% to 1% of a sample with 160,000 or so clones, around nine tenths of them seen once. Sequenced material: PBMCs. The clonotype originates from a woman between 25 and 40 years old in good health and CMV-seronegative. The rearrangement uses TRBV30 and TRBJ1-3; no definite D call. This CDR3 reads CAWSLNTIYF. CDR3 coding DNA: TGTGCCTGGAGTCTCAACACCATATATTTT. The variable domain in full, completed from reference TRBV30 and TRBJ1-3, reads SQTIHQWPATLVQPVGSPLSLECTVEGTSNPNLYWYRQAAGRGLQLLFYSVGIGQISSEVPQNLSASRPQDRQFILSSKKLLLSDSGFYLCAWSLNTIYFGEGSWLTVV.